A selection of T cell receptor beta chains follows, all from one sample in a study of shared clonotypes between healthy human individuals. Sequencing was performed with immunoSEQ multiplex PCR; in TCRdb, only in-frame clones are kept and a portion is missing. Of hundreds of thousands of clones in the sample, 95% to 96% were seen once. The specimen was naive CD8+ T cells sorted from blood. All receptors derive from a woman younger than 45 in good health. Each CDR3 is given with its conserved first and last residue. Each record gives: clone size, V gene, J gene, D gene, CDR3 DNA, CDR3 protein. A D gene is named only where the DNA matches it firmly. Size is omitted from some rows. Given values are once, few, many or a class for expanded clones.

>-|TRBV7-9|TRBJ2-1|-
TGTGCCAGCAGCTCCGTGAGTGGGTACAATGAGCAGTTCTTC
CASSSVSGYNEQFF
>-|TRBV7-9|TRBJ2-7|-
TGTGCCAGCAGCTTTTTAACCTCCTACGAGCAGTACTTC
CASSFLTSYEQYF
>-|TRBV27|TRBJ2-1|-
TGTGCCAGCAGTTTATCAAGGGGGGCCTACAATGAGCAGTTCTTC
CASSLSRGAYNEQFF
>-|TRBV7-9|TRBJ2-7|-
TGTGCCAGCAGCCTGCTACTCGAGCAGTACTTC
CASSLLLEQYF
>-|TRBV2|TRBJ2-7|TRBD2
TGTGCCAGCAGTGATTACGGACTAGCGGGACAGTACGAGCAGTACTTC
CASSDYGLAGQYEQYF
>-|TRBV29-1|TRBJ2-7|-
TGCAGCGTGGATACGGGTCACGGCTCCTACGAGCAGTACTTC
CSVDTGHGSYEQYF
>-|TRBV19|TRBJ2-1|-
TGTGCCAGTAGTATCAGTTACAATGAGCAGTTCTTC
CASSISYNEQFF
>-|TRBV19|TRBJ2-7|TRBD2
TGTGCCAGTAGTATCTTCGGCGGGGGGCCCTACGAGCAGTACTTC
CASSIFGGGPYEQYF
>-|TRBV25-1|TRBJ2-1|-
TGTGCCAGCAAGGCCGACTCGTCCTACAATGAGCAGTTCTTC
CASKADSSYNEQFF
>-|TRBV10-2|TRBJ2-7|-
TGCGCCAGCAGTGAGTCCCCGGTCTACGAGCAGTACTTC
CASSESPVYEQYF
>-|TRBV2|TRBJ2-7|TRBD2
TGTGCCAGCAGTGACCCGGAGGGCGGGAGTGGGTACGAGCAGTACTTC
CASSDPEGGSGYEQYF
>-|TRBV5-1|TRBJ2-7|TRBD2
TGCGCCAGCAGCTTCCTGGGGGGACTAGGGTTTATCTACGAGCAGTACTTC
CASSFLGGLGFIYEQYF
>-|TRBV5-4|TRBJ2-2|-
TGTGCCAGCAGCTTGGGGCAGGAAAACACCGGGGAGCTGTTTTTT
CASSLGQENTGELFF
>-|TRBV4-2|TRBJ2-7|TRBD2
TGTGCCAGCAGTCCCGGGACTAGCGGGAGTTTCGAGCAGTACTTC
CASSPGTSGSFEQYF
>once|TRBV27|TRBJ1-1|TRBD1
TGTGCCAGCAGCTATAGACAGGGAGTAAACACTGAAGCTTTCTTT
CASSYRQGVNTEAFF
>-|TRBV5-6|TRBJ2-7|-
TGTGCCAGCAGCTTTTTTACAGAACCCTACGAGCAGTACTTC
CASSFFTEPYEQYF
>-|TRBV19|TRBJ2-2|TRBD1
TGTGCCAGTAGCATGAGACAGGGTAACACCGGGGAGCTGTTTTTT
CASSMRQGNTGELFF
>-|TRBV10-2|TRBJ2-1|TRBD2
TGCGCCAGCAGTGATCGGGAGGTAAACAATGAGCAGTTCTTC
CASSDREVNNEQFF
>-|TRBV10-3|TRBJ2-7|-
TGTGCCATCAGTGAGGGTAGTATGGGACAAGACAAGGGCGAGCAGTACTTC
CAISEGSMGQDKGEQYF
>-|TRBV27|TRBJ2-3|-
TGTGCCAGCAGGCCGTCGGGGGGCGGAAATACGCAGTATTTT
CASRPSGGGNTQYF
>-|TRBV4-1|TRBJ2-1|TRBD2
TGCGCCAGCAGCCGGTCTAGCGGGAGCTCCTACAATGAGCAGTTCTTC
CASSRSSGSSYNEQFF
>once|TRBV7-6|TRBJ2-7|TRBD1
TGTGCCAGCAGCTTAGAGTGGGGACAGGGGTACGAGCAGTACTTC
CASSLEWGQGYEQYF
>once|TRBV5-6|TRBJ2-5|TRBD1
TGTGCCAGCAGGAGTACCGGGACAGGCGAGACCCAGTACTTC
CASRSTGTGETQYF
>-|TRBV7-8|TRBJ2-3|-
TGTGCCAGCAGCTTGGGGCCGCGCACAGATACGCAGTATTTT
CASSLGPRTDTQYF
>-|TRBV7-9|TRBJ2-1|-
TGTGCCAGCAGACCACCTTACGGGGTTGGAAGCTGGTTCTTC
CASRPPYGVGSWFF
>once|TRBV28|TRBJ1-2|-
TGTGCCAGCAGTTTGGAGGGGAAAGTCTATGGCTACACCTTC
CASSLEGKVYGYTF
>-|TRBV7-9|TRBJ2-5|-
TGTGCCAGCAGCTTAGGGGACCTCTACTACTTC
CASSLGDLYYF
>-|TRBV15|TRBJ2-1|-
TGTGCCACCAGCAGTAGGGGTTTCGGGAATGAGCAGTTCTTC
CATSSRGFGNEQFF
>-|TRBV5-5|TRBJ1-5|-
TGTGCCAGCAGCTTGGGCTTCGGAGACCAGCCCCAGCATTTT
CASSLGFGDQPQHF
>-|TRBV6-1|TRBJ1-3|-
TGTGCCAGCAGCGAACCAGGACCCCTTTATGCTGGAAACACCATATATTTT
CASSEPGPLYAGNTIYF
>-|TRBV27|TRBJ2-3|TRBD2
TGTGCCAGCAGTTCCTGGACTAGAGGAACAGATACGCAGTATTTT
CASSSWTRGTDTQYF
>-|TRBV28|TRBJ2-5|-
TGTGCCAGCAGTGGGCTAGCGCTGGGGGAGACCCAGTACTTC
CASSGLALGETQYF
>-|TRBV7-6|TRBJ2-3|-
TGTGCCAGCAGCATCGACACAGATACGCAGTATTTT
CASSIDTDTQYF
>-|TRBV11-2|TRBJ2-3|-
TGTGCCAGCAGCTTAGATCCAGACGATACGCAGTATTTT
CASSLDPDDTQYF
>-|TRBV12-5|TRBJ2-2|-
TGTGCTAGTGGTTTGGTCCACGCGGGGACGAACACCGGGGAGCTGTTTTTT
CASGLVHAGTNTGELFF
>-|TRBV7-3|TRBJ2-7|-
TGTGCCAGCAGCTTAGTCGGCGGAGGAACCTACGAGCAGTACTTC
CASSLVGGGTYEQYF
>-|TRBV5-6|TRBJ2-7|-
TGTGCCAGCAGCTCCAGAAGGGGGGTCGAGCAGTACTTC
CASSSRRGVEQYF
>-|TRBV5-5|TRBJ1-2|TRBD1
TGTGCCAGCAGCGGGTGGGACAGGGATACCTATGGCTACACCTTC
CASSGWDRDTYGYTF
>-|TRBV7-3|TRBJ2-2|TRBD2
TGTGCCAGCAGCTACCCCCGGGCTAGCGGGGGGTCCGGGGAGCTGTTTTTT
CASSYPRASGGSGELFF
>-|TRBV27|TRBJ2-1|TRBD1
TGTGCCAGCAGTTTAGCATCAGGGGGCTCCTACAATGAGCAGTTCTTC
CASSLASGGSYNEQFF
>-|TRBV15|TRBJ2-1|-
TGTGCCACCAGCAGTACCAACCTTGGGTTTGGGGATGAGCAGTTCTTC
CATSSTNLGFGDEQFF
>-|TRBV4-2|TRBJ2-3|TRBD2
TGTGCCAGCAGCCAAGAAATGTGGCGGGAGTCACTCCCAGATACGCAGTATTTT
CASSQEMWRESLPDTQYF
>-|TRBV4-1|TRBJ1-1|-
TGCGCCAGCAGCCACTCCCTGCTTCGCGGACACCCGGGGACTGAAGCTTTCTTT
CASSHSLLRGHPGTEAFF
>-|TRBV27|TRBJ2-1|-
TGTGCCAGCAGCCCGGTAGGGGGGTCCTACAATGAGCAGTTCTTC
CASSPVGGSYNEQFF
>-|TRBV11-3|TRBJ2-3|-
TGTGCCAGCAGCTCCCGGGACAGCGGGGCAGATACGCAGTATTTT
CASSSRDSGADTQYF
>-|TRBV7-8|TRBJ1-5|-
TGTGCCAGCGGTAAGGGGGGACGACAGCCCCAGCATTTT
CASGKGGRQPQHF
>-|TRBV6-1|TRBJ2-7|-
TGTGCCAGCAGTGAAGGCAGCCCTGCTTACGAGCAGTACTTC
CASSEGSPAYEQYF
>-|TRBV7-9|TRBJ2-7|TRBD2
TGTGCCAGCAGCTCGAGCGGGAGCCCCGGGTACGAGCAGTACTTC
CASSSSGSPGYEQYF
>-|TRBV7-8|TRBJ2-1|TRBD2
TGTGCCAGCAGCCCGGGACTAGCGCCCTACAATGAGCAGTTCTTC
CASSPGLAPYNEQFF
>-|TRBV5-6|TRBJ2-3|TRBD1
TGTGCCAGCAGCTTACCGGGACAGGGGCGATTCACAGATACGCAGTATTTT
CASSLPGQGRFTDTQYF
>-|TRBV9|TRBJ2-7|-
TGTGCCAGCAGCGGTAGCGGAGCTACCTACGAGCAGTACTTC
CASSGSGATYEQYF